Presented here are 27 T cell receptor beta chains from one specimen sequenced in a study of cytomegalovirus exposure and HLA in healthy donors. The primer mix had 60 Vbeta and 13 Jbeta primers. Assay: immunoSEQ multiplex PCR; the TCRdb copy retains only in-frame clones and omits some. In the table there are roughly 250,000 clones, roughly four fifths of which are singletons. The sequencing sample was made of PBMCs. All receptors derive from a middle-aged woman in good health and CMV-seropositive.

The chain has TRBV5-1 and TRBJ2-5; a weak D match, TRBD1 (5 bases). V lost 4 bases to trimming and J lost 2 bases, with 9 bases between them. CDR1 and CDR2 from the germline V gene are SGHRS and YFSETQ. The CDR3 sequence is 13 residues long. The CDR3 reads CASSKRGQETQYF. In DNA, the CDR3 is TGCGCCAGCAGCAAAAGGGGACAAGAGACCCAGTACTTC. Looking up the rest from reference TRBV5-1 and TRBJ2-5 gives the full variable domain: KAGVTQTPRYLIKTRGQQVTLSCSPISGHRSVSWYQQTPGQGLQFLFEYFSETQRNKGNFPGRFSGRQFSNSRSEMNVSTLELGDSALYLCASSKRGQETQYFGPGTRLLVL.

The V call is TRBV30, the J call TRBJ1-1; weak D call: TRBD1 (6 bases). This CDR3 has 13 amino acids. V dropped 5 bases and J dropped 4 bases, with 14 bases sitting between them. The germline V gene has CDR1 GTSNPN and CDR2 SVGIG (reference sequence). The CDR3 sequence: CAWGRGPGTEAFF. CDR3 coding DNA: TGTGCCTGGGGCAGGGGTCCGGGCACTGAAGCTTTCTTT. Full variable domain (remainder filled in from reference TRBV30 and TRBJ1-1): SQTIHQWPATLVQPVGSPLSLECTVEGTSNPNLYWYRQAAGRGLQLLFYSVGIGQISSEVPQNLSASRPQDRQFILSSKKLLLSDSGFYLCAWGRGPGTEAFFGQGTRLTVV.

The chain is built from TRBV4-2 and TRBJ1-5; no firm D call. The germline V gene encodes CDR1 LGHNA and CDR2 YNFKEQ. This CDR3 spans 14 amino acids. Deletions cut 2 bases from V and 5 bases from J, with 10 bases between. The CDR3 coding sequence is TGTGCCAGCAGCCAAATTGGCGGGGATCAGCCCCAGCATTTT. Amino acids: CASSQIGGDQPQHF.

The chain couples TRBV5-1 to TRBJ1-2; 11 bases are shared with TRBD1. Trimming cost V 4 bases and J 2 bases; bases outside gene matches: 1. The germline gives CDR1 SGHRS, CDR2 YFSETQ. CDR3 length: 14 residues. The chain's CDR3 is CASSGQGANYGYTF. The CDR3 DNA follows: TGCGCCAGCAGCGGACAGGGGGCCAACTATGGCTACACCTTC.

The gene calls are TRBV4-3 and TRBJ1-5; D possibly corresponds to TRBD1 (6 bases). Looked up from germline, CDR1 is LGHNA and CDR2 is YSLEER. CDR3 length equals 15 residues. V was cut by 3 bases and J by 9 bases, with 18 bases left in between. The CDR3 sequence: CASSQGTTQDRPQHF. CDR3 DNA sequence: TGCGCCAGCAGCCAGGGGACAACACAAGACCGGCCCCAGCATTTT.

The rearrangement uses TRBV27 and TRBJ1-5; no reliable D call. Germline CDR1 and CDR2: MNHEY and SMNVEV (reference sequence). CDR3 size: 14 residues. V lost 2 bases and J 3 bases, leaving 8 bases between the germline ends. CDR3 in DNA: TGTGCCAGCAGTTTAAGGAGGACCAATCAGCCCCAGCATTTT. Its translation is CASSLRRTNQPQHF.

The CDR3 bases are TGTGCCAGCAGCTTAGTGGCGGGAGGGTACAATGAGCAGTTCTTC. It specifies CASSLVAGGYNEQFF. The rearrangement joins TRBV7-3 to TRBJ2-1; 9 bases are shared with TRBD2. V was pared by 2 bases and J by 4 bases, with 3 bases of the junction left unmatched. This CDR3 is 15 amino acids long. Per the germline V gene, CDR1 is SGHTA and CDR2 is FQGTGA.

This chain connects TRBV4-3 to TRBJ2-7; D unresolved. CDR1 and CDR2 from the germline V gene are LGHNA and YSLEER. The CDR3 loop spans 15 amino acids. With 0 bases removed from V and 6 bases from J, the gap between germline ends came to 15 bases. The CDR3 coding sequence is TGCGCCAGCAGCCAAGAGAGAGCGACGGCCTTCGAGCAGTACTTC. Translating gives CASSQERATAFEQYF.

V gene TRBV7-3 combines with J gene TRBJ1-2, with 7 nucleotides matching TRBD1. Germline V gives CDR1 SGHTA, CDR2 FQGTGA. V was pared by 5 bases and J by 6 bases, with 9 bases of the junction left unmatched. There are 14 residues in the CDR3. The CDR3: CASSPRGTGDGYTF. In nucleotides, the CDR3 is TGTGCCAGCAGCCCGAGGGGCACAGGGGATGGCTACACCTTC.

This sequence joins TRBV7-2 and TRBJ2-5; TRBD1 agrees at 8 bases. Per germline, CDR1 SGHTA and CDR2 FQGNSA. With 3 bases clipped from V and 0 bases from J, the junction kept 6 bases outside the gene matches. The CDR3 is 16 residues long. CDR3 sequence: CASSLAGGSHQETQYF. Here the CDR3 DNA reads TGTGCCAGCAGCTTGGCAGGGGGCTCCCACCAAGAGACCCAGTACTTC.

This sequence joins TRBV5-5 and TRBJ2-7, with TRBD1 matching 9 bases. The CDR3 loop spans 13 amino acids. CDR1 is SGHKS, CDR2 YYEKEE, per germline (reference sequence). The V segment lost 4 bases and the J segment 3 bases; nucleotides outside the gene matches: 2. DNA of the CDR3: TGTGCCAGCAGCCAGACAGGGGGCTACGAGCAGTACTTC. Translated: CASSQTGGYEQYF.

This clone was detected once. The V gene is TRBV7-3, the J gene TRBJ2-2; D unresolved. The germline V gene has CDR1 SGHTA and CDR2 FQGTGA. The CDR3 extends over 14 amino acids. The V gene lost 5 bases and the J gene lost 1 base, with 8 bases spanning the gap. In DNA form, the CDR3 reads TGTGCCAGCAGCACATCAGGGAACACCGGGGAGCTGTTTTTT. Translation gives CASSTSGNTGELFF.

V usage is TRBV7-9 and J usage is TRBJ1-2; 7 positions agree with TRBD1. CDR1 and CDR2 from the germline V gene are SEHNR and FQNEAQ (reference sequence). After removal of 0 bases from V and 0 bases from J, the junction contained 4 bases not matched to a gene. CDR3 length: 16 amino acids. CDR3 sequence: CASSLAFQGANYGYTF. For the CDR3, the DNA is TGTGCCAGCAGCTTAGCGTTCCAGGGGGCTAACTATGGCTACACCTTC.

This CDR3 reads CASSLGGLLYTEAFF. The CDR3 DNA follows: TGTGCCAGCAGCTTAGGAGGACTGCTATACACTGAAGCTTTCTTT. This chain uses TRBV11-3 with TRBJ1-1; D is unclear. Deletions cut 1 base from V and 3 bases from J, with 12 bases between. The V gene's germline CDR1 is SGHNT and CDR2 YENEEA. CDR3 length: 15 residues. Complete variable domain (other parts from reference TRBV11-3 and TRBJ1-1): EAGVVQSPRYKIIEKKQPVAFWCNPISGHNTLYWYLQNLGQGPELLIRYENEEAVDDSQLPKDRFSAERLKGVDSTLKIQPAELGDSAVYLCASSLGGLLYTEAFFGQGTRLTVV.

V gene TRBV7-2 combines with J gene TRBJ1-1; 9 bases are shared with TRBD1. The CDR3 is 14 amino acids. Germline loops: CDR1 SGHTA, CDR2 FQGNSA. The J segment lost 5 bases and the V segment lost 1 base, leaving 2 bases of the junction unmatched. CDR3 sequence: CASSLDRGRTEAFF. The CDR3 nucleotides read TGTGCCAGCAGCTTAGACAGGGGGCGGACTGAAGCTTTCTTT.

The chain combines TRBV7-8 with TRBJ2-2; 9 positions match TRBD1. V was clipped by 5 bases and J by 7 bases; unmatched bases: 17. Germline V CDR1 and CDR2: SGHVS, FQNEAQ. The CDR3 runs to 18 residues. The CDR3 region has the DNA TGTGCCAGCAGCCTATCCGGGACAGGGCTTCACGGCGTCGGGGAGCTGTTTTTT. Amino acid sequence: CASSLSGTGLHGVGELFF.

The chain has TRBV9 and TRBJ1-3, with D hard to call. The CDR3 totals 14 residues. Germline loops: CDR1 SGDLS, CDR2 YYNGEE. V lost 5 bases and J 0 bases, leaving 9 bases between the germline ends. The chain's CDR3 is CASSQQSSGNTIYF. The CDR3 DNA reads as TGTGCCAGCAGTCAACAGAGCTCTGGAAACACCATATATTTT.

The chain couples TRBV19 to TRBJ1-2; unclear D gene. The V and J ends lost 5 bases and 5 bases respectively, with 9 bases between them. The germline CDR1 and CDR2 sequences are LNHDA and SQIVND (reference sequence). The CDR3 totals 12 residues. The CDR3 DNA follows: TGTGCCAGTAGTCCCGGTGGTTATGGCTACACCTTC. It codes for CASSPGGYGYTF. The variable domain in full, completed from reference TRBV19 and TRBJ1-2, reads DGGITQSPKYLFRKEGQNVTLSCEQNLNHDAMYWYRQDPGQGLRLIYYSQIVNDFQKGDIAEGYSVSREKKESFPLTVTSAQKNPTAFYLCASSPGGYGYTFGSGTRLTVV.

The chain uses TRBV11-3 and TRBJ1-1; D is possibly TRBD1 (6 bases). Germline V lookup: CDR1 SGHNT, CDR2 YENEEA. V lost 8 bases, J lost 6 bases, and 16 bases lay in between. There are 13 residues in the CDR3. CDR3 in DNA: TGTGCCAGCGCGTACAGGGAATCCTCTGAAGCTTTCTTT. This translates into CASAYRESSEAFF.

The chain is built from TRBV30 and TRBJ2-7; no clear D. Germline lookup yields CDR1 GTSNPN and CDR2 SVGIG (reference sequence). The CDR3 length is 14 residues. Between the trimmed V and J ends, which lost 1 base and 2 bases, there was a span of 12 bases. CDR3 sequence reads: CAWSGLVATYEQYF. The DNA of the CDR3 is TGTGCCTGGAGTGGCCTCGTAGCTACCTACGAGCAGTACTTC.

This clone was picked up a small number of times. The chain combines TRBV5-6 with TRBJ2-1; 10 bases match TRBD2. V lost 3 bases to trimming and J lost 7 bases; unmatched junction nucleotides: 7. Germline V lookup: CDR1 SGHDT, CDR2 YYEEEE. This CDR3 has 15 amino acids. This CDR3 is CASSSTAGGPNEQFF. The CDR3 nucleotides are TGTGCCAGCAGCTCCACAGCGGGAGGGCCGAATGAGCAGTTCTTC.

This clone was detected only a few times. Other DNA sequences of this sample code for an identical CDR3. CDR3 region: CASSPGTATNEKLFF. Written as DNA, the CDR3 is TGTGCCAGTAGTCCTGGGACAGCAACTAATGAAAAACTGTTTTTT. The chain carries TRBV19 and TRBJ1-4, with 7 bases matching TRBD1. Trimming took 5 bases from V and 0 from J; bases not matched to a gene: 3. The V gene's germline CDR1 is LNHDA and CDR2 SQIVND (reference sequence). There are 15 residues in the CDR3.

This clone came up once. The rearrangement joins TRBV11-1 to TRBJ2-7; a possible D gene is TRBD2 (6 bases). Germline V gene data show CDR1 as SGHAT and CDR2 as FQDESV (reference sequence). V was clipped by 5 bases and J by 2 bases, with 13 bases between them. This CDR3 region has 14 residues. CDR3 bases: TGTGCCAGCAGCGCCCTCGGGAGTACCTACGAGCAGTACTTC. This codes for CASSALGSTYEQYF.

V usage is TRBV10-2 and J usage is TRBJ1-5; no firm D call. This CDR3 is 13 amino acids long. V lost 7 bases to trimming and J lost 6 bases, with 13 bases between them. Germline V gene sequence: CDR1 WSHSY, CDR2 SAAADI. The CDR3 nucleotides are TGCGCCAGCACTTCCGGGGTTTCTCAGCCCCAGCATTTT. Translation gives CASTSGVSQPQHF.

The J gene is TRBJ2-5, the V gene TRBV18; 7 positions match TRBD1. The CDR3 is 13 amino acids. In germline, CDR1 is KGHSH, CDR2 LQKENI. The V segment lost 8 bases and the J segment 1 base; nucleotides outside the gene matches: 4. CDR3 in amino acids: CASTQGSQETQYF. In DNA form, the CDR3 reads TGTGCCAGCACACAGGGGTCCCAAGAGACCCAGTACTTC.

The chain links TRBV19 to TRBJ2-5, with D perhaps TRBD2 (5 bases). Germline-derived CDR1 and CDR2 are LNHDA and SQIVND (reference sequence). Trimming left V 0 bases short and J 6 bases short, with 11 bases between. CDR3 length: 14 residues. CDR3 DNA: TGTGCCAGTAGTATAGAGGCACTAGGAAAGACCCAGTACTTC. This codes for CASSIEALGKTQYF.

The rearrangement uses TRBV30 and TRBJ2-2; no clear D gene. Germline V gives CDR1 GTSNPN, CDR2 SVGIG (reference sequence). The CDR3 totals 13 residues. V was cut by 2 bases and J by 6 bases, with 10 bases left in between. The CDR3 region has the DNA TGTGCCTGGAGTCAGGTTACAGCCGGGGAGCTGTTTTTT. As protein: CAWSQVTAGELFF.